The sequence of this T cell receptor (beta chain) was determined in a study of shared clonotypes between healthy human individuals. Overall study: Sampling drew on donors who were a couple of women and a few men aged 18 to 49. For every donor, three CD4 naive, three CD4 memory, two CD8 naive and one CD8 memory plates were used. General study results and limits: The study generally estimated greater richness for naive than memory subsets.

The germline V gene encodes CDR1 GTSNPN and CDR2 SVGIG (reference sequence). Trimming took off 0 bases at V and 8 bases at J, with 7 bases between the two ends. This CDR3 is 12 amino acids long. Clones were sequenced by immunoSEQ multiplex PCR, and TCRdb holds only the in-frame ones, with some missing. The sample consists of about 600,000 clones, around 97% of them appearing once. A remark on this clone: Its target is unknown.

The chain links TRBV30 to TRBJ1-4; D is perhaps TRBD1 (6 bases). The receptor was isolated from a woman in her 30s in good health. Sequenced material: naive CD4+ T cells sorted from blood. Subset in this sample: CD45RA+ positively selected. The CDR3 nucleotides are TGTGCCTGGAGTGTACAGGGAGAAAAACTGTTTTTT. Amino acids: CAWSVQGEKLFF.